Each of the 13 T cell receptor beta chains below was sequenced from the same sample in a study of T cell responses to AZD1222 COVID-19 vaccine. The assay was immunoSEQ multiplex PCR, and TCRdb's table has in-frame clones only and misses some. The sample has 130,000 to 150,000 clones; around 89% are singletons. The sequencing used peripheral blood, collected on day 0 of AZD1222 vaccination. The receptors stem from an adult in good health.

The chain employs TRBV7-6 and TRBJ2-7, with 8 bases matching TRBD2. The CDR3 length is 15 residues. With V trimmed by 2 bases and J by 2 bases, 5 bases remained unmatched. Looked up from germline, CDR1 is SGHVS and CDR2 is FNYEAQ. CDR3 nucleotides: TGTGCCAGCAGCTTAAGTCCAGCGGGAGCCTACGAGCAGTACTTC. Translating it yields CASSLSPAGAYEQYF.

This clone was found once. The rearrangement joins TRBV6-1 to TRBJ2-5; TRBD1 matches 7 bases. V gave up 5 bases and J gave up 5 bases; unmatched junction bases: 11. The CDR3 totals 15 residues. Germline V gene data show CDR1 as MNHNS and CDR2 as SASEGT. The DNA for the CDR3 is TGTGCCAGCAGTCATCGAGGGGGCAGGGTCGAGACCCAGTACTTC. Amino acid sequence: CASSHRGGRVETQYF.

The chain is built from TRBV5-1 and TRBJ2-7; 7 nucleotides line up with TRBD1. J lost 5 bases, V lost 0 bases, and 2 bases had no gene match. The germline gives CDR1 SGHRS, CDR2 YFSETQ. The CDR3 is 13 residues long. In DNA form, the CDR3 reads TGCGCCAGCAGCTTGGGCACAGGGGACGAGCAGTACTTC. Encoded protein: CASSLGTGDEQYF.

This sequence joins TRBV18 and TRBJ1-1; D not resolved. Germline V gives CDR1 KGHSH, CDR2 LQKENI. The CDR3 is made up of 12 amino acids. Deletions cut 6 bases from V and 1 base from J, with 6 bases between. The CDR3 reads CASSSGNTEAFF. The DNA for the CDR3 is TGTGCCAGCTCTTCAGGGAACACTGAAGCTTTCTTT.

The V and J genes are TRBV9 and TRBJ1-1, with D possibly being TRBD1 (5 bases). Germline-derived CDR1 and CDR2 are SGDLS and YYNGEE. V was shortened by 0 bases and J by 0 bases, with 6 bases between the two germline ends. The length of the CDR3 is 14 residues. CDR3 in amino acids: CASSVGGMNTEAFF. The CDR3 bases are TGTGCCAGCAGCGTAGGGGGGATGAACACTGAAGCTTTCTTT.

The chain employs TRBV2 and TRBJ2-3, with D hard to call. The V gene lost 5 bases and the J gene lost 2 bases, with 8 bases spanning the gap. The CDR3 sequence is 13 residues long. CDR1 SNHLY and CDR2 FYNNEI come from the germline V gene. The CDR3 DNA reads TGTGCCAGCAGTCCTCCTTTCACAGATACGCAGTATTTT. Protein sequence: CASSPPFTDTQYF.

This clone was seen once. The rearrangement uses TRBV27 and TRBJ2-1; TRBD2 is a possible D gene (6 bases). V was clipped by 6 bases and J by 3 bases, with 9 bases between them. This CDR3 is 13 amino acids long. The germline CDR1 and CDR2 sequences are MNHEY and SMNVEV (reference sequence). CDR3 DNA sequence: TGTGCCAGCAGAAGGGACTTCTACAATGAGCAGTTCTTC. It encodes CASRRDFYNEQFF.

The chain recombines TRBV28 with TRBJ1-3; tentative D call: TRBD1 (6 bases). The CDR3 length is 13 residues. V was shortened by 4 bases and J by 4 bases, with 8 bases between the two germline ends. The V gene's germline CDR1 is MDHEN and CDR2 SYDVKM. CDR3: CASSSTGGNTIYF. The DNA of the CDR3 is TGTGCCAGCAGTTCTACAGGGGGAAACACCATATATTTT.

The chain has TRBV7-2 and TRBJ2-2; the D gene is possibly TRBD1 (5 bases). V gave up 6 bases and J gave up 6 bases, with 11 bases separating them. Looked up from germline, CDR1 is SGHTA and CDR2 is FQGNSA. CDR3 length: 13 residues. The CDR3 reads CASRTGAAGELFF. The CDR3 bases are TGTGCCAGCAGAACAGGTGCGGCCGGGGAGCTGTTTTTT.

J is TRBJ2-2 and V is TRBV5-1; possibly TRBD2 for D (6 bases). V lost 5 bases, J lost 0 bases, and 11 bases lay in between. This CDR3 has 15 residues. Germline loops: CDR1 SGHRS, CDR2 YFSETQ. CDR3 DNA: TGCGCCAGCAGACGGGACTTCTCGAACACCGGGGAGCTGTTTTTT. The encoded protein is CASRRDFSNTGELFF.

The chain combines TRBV14 with TRBJ1-6; the D gene is possibly TRBD1 (5 bases). Trimming pared 0 bases from V and 0 bases from J, leaving 15 bases between. This CDR3 has 19 amino acids. Germline CDR1 is SGHDN and CDR2 is FVKESK. CDR3: CASSQDKWGRDSYNSPLHF. CDR3 nucleotide sequence: TGTGCCAGCAGCCAAGATAAGTGGGGCAGGGACTCCTATAATTCACCCCTCCACTTT.

The J gene is TRBJ1-2, the V gene TRBV12-5, with a tentative D call TRBD1 (5 bases). Germline-derived CDR1 and CDR2 are LGHNT and FRNRAP. V was cut by 4 bases and J by 3 bases, with 15 bases left in between. The CDR3 is made up of 15 amino acids. The CDR3 nucleotides read TGTGCTAGTGGTTGGCCGGGATTACAGGACTATGGCTACACCTTC. Its translation is CASGWPGLQDYGYTF. Together with reference TRBV12-5 and TRBJ1-2, the CDR3 gives the full variable domain: DARVTQTPRHKVTEMGQEVTMRCQPILGHNTVFWYRQTMMQGLELLAYFRNRAPLDDSGMPKDRFSAEMPDATLATLKIQPSEPRDSAVYFCASGWPGLQDYGYTFGSGTRLTVV.

This clone was seen more than once but under ten times. The V call is TRBV19, the J call TRBJ1-5; TRBD1 agrees at 8 bases. There are 13 residues in the CDR3. V gave up 3 bases and J gave up 11 bases; unmatched junction bases: 6. Germline CDR1 LNHDA, CDR2 SQIVND (reference sequence). The DNA for the CDR3 is TGTGCCAGTAGTATTCAGGGGGCAGTGGCCCAGCATTTT. This sequence encodes CASSIQGAVAQHF.